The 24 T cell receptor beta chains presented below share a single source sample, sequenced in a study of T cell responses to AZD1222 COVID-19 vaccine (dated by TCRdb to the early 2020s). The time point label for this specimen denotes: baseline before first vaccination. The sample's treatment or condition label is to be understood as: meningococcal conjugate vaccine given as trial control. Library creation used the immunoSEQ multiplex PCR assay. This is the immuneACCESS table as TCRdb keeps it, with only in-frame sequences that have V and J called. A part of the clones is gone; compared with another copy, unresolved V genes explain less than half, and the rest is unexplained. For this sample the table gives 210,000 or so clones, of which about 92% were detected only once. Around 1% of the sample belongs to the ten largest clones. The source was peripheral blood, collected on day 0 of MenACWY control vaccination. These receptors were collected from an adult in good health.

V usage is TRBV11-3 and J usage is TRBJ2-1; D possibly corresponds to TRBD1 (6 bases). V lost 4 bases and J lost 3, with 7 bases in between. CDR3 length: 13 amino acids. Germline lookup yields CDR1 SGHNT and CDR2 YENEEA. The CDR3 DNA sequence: TGTGCCAGCAGCTCGGACAGCTACAATGAGCAGTTCTTC. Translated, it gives CASSSDSYNEQFF.

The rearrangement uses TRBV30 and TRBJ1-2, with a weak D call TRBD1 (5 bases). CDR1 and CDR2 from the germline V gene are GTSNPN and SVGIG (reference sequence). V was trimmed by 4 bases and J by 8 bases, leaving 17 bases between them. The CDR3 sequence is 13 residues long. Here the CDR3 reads CAWTSGTGLGYTF. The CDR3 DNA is TGTGCCTGGACGTCAGGGACGGGGCTCGGCTACACCTTC.

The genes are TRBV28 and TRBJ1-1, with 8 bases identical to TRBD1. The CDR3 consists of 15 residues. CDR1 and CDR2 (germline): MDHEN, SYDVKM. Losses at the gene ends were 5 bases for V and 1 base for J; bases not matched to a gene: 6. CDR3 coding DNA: TGTGCCAGCAGTCCTCGGGACAGGAGGAACACTGAAGCTTTCTTT. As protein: CASSPRDRRNTEAFF.

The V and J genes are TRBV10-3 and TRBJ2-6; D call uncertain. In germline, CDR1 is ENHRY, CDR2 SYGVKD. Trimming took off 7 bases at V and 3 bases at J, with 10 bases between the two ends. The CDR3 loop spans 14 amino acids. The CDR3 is CAIKSGDGANVLTF. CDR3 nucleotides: TGTGCCATCAAGAGTGGGGATGGGGCCAACGTCCTGACTTTC.

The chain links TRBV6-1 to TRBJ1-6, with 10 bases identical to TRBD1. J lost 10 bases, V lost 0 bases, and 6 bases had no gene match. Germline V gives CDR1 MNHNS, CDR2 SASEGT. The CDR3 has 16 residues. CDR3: CASSEARQGAGSPLHF. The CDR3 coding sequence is TGTGCCAGCAGTGAAGCGAGACAGGGGGCAGGATCACCCCTCCACTTT.

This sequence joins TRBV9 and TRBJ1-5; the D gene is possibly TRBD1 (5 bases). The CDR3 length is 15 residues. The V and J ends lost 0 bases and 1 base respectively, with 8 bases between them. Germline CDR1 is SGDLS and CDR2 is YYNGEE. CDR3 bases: TGTGCCAGCAGCGTAGCCGGGGCGAGCAATCAGCCCCAGCATTTT. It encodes CASSVAGASNQPQHF.

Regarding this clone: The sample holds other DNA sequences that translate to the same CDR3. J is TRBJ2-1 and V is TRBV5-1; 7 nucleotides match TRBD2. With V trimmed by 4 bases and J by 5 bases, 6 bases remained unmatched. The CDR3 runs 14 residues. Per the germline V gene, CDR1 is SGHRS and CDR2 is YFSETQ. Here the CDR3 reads CASSPGTTNNEQFF. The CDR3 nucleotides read TGCGCCAGCAGCCCTGGGACTACGAACAATGAGCAGTTCTTC. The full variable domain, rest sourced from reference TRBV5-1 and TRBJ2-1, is KAGVTQTPRYLIKTRGQQVTLSCSPISGHRSVSWYQQTPGQGLQFLFEYFSETQRNKGNFPGRFSGRQFSNSRSEMNVSTLELGDSALYLCASSPGTTNNEQFFGPGTRLTVL.

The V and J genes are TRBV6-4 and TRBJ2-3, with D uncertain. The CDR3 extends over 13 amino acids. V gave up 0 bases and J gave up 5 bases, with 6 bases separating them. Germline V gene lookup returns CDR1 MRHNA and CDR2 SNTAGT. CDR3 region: CASSDSNGDTQYF. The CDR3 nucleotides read TGTGCCAGCAGTGACTCGAACGGAGATACGCAGTATTTT.

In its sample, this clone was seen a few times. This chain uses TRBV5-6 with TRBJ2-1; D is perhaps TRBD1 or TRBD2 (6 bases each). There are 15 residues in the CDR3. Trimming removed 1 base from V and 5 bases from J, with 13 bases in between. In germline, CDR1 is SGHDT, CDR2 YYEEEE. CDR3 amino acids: CASSLWGRDDNEQFF. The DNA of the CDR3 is TGTGCCAGCAGCTTGTGGGGGCGGGATGACAATGAGCAGTTCTTC.

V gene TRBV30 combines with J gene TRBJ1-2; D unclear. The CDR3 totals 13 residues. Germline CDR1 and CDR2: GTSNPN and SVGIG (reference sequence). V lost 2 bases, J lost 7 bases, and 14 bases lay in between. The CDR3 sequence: CAWSQLAVGGYTF. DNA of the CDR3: TGTGCCTGGAGTCAGCTCGCAGTCGGTGGCTACACCTTC.

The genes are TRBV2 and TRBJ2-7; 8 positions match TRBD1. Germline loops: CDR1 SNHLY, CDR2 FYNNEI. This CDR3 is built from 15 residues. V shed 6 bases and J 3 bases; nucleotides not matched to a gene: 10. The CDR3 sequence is CASRRPGTGYYEQYF. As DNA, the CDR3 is TGTGCCAGCAGACGCCCCGGGACAGGCTACTACGAGCAGTACTTC. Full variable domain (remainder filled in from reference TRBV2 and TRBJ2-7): EPEVTQTPSHQVTQMGQEVILRCVPISNHLYFYWYRQILGQKVEFLVSFYNNEISEKSEIFDDQFSVERPDGSNFTLKIRSTKLEDSAMYFCASRRPGTGYYEQYFGPGTRLTVT.

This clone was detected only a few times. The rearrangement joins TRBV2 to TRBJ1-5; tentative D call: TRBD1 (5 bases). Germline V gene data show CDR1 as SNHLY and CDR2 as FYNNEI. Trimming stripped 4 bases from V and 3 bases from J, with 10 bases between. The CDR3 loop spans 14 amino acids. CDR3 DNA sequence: TGTGCCAGCAGTGCTTCGACAGACAATCAGCCCCAGCATTTT. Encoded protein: CASSASTDNQPQHF.

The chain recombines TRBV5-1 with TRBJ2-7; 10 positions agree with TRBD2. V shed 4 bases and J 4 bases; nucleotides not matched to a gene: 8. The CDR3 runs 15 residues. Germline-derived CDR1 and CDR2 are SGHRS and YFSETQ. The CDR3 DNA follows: TGCGCCAGCAGCGAACTAGCGGGGTCTACATACGAGCAGTACTTC. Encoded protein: CASSELAGSTYEQYF.

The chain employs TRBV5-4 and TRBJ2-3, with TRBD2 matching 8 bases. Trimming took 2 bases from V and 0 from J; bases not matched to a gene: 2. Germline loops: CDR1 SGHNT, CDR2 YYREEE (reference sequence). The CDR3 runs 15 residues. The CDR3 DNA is TGTGCCAGCAGCTTCACTAGCGGTAGCACAGATACGCAGTATTTT. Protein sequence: CASSFTSGSTDTQYF.

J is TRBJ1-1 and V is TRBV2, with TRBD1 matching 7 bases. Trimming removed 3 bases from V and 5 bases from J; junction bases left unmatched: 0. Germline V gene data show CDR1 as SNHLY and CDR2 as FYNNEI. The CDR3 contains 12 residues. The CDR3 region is CASSETGTEAFF. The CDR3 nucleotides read TGTGCCAGCAGTGAGACAGGGACTGAAGCTTTCTTT.

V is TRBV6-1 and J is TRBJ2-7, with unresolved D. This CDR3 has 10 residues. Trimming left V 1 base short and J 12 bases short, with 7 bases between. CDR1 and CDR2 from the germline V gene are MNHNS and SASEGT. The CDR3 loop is CASSEVSVYF. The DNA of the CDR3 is TGTGCCAGCAGTGAAGTTTCCGTGTACTTC.

As DNA, the CDR3 is TGTGCCAGCAGCGGCCGACTAGCGGGGGGTCGACCGTACAATGAGCAGTTCTTC. Translation gives CASSGRLAGGRPYNEQFF. The chain carries TRBV5-4 and TRBJ2-1; 13 nucleotides align to TRBD2. Trimming took 4 bases from V and 4 from J; bases not matched to a gene: 11. Germline V lookup: CDR1 SGHNT, CDR2 YYREEE (reference sequence). The CDR3 runs 18 residues.

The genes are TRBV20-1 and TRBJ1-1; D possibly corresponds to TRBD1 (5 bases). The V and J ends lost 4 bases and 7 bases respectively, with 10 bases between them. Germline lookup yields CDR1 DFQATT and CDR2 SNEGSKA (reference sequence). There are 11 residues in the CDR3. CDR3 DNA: TGCAGTGCTACCCGGGGCAGTGAAGCTTTCTTT. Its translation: CSATRGSEAFF.

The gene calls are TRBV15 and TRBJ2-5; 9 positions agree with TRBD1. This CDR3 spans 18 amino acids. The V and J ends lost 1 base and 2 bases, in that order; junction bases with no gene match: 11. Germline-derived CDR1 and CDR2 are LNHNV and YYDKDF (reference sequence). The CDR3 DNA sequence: TGTGCCACCAGCAGAGGATTGAGGACAGGGGACCTACAAGAGACCCAGTACTTC. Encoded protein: CATSRGLRTGDLQETQYF.

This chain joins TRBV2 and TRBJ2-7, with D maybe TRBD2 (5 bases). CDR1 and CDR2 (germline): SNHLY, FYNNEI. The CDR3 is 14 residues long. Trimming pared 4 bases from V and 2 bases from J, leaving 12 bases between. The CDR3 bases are TGTGCCAGCAGTGTTCAGAGCGGCCCCTACGAGCAGTACTTC. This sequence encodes CASSVQSGPYEQYF.

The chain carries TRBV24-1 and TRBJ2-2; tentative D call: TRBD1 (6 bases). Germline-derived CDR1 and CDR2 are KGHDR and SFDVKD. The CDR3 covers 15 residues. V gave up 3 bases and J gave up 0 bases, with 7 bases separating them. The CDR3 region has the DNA TGTGCCACCAGTGATCGACAGGCGAACACCGGGGAGCTGTTTTTT. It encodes CATSDRQANTGELFF.

CDR3 DNA: TGTGCCAGCAGCGTAGAGGTGGCTAGCACAGATACGCAGTATTTT. It specifies CASSVEVASTDTQYF. The chain has TRBV9 and TRBJ2-3; D is ambiguous. The CDR3 spans 15 residues. The V end was cut by 0 bases, the J end by 0 bases, with 8 bases between. Germline V CDR1 and CDR2: SGDLS, YYNGEE.

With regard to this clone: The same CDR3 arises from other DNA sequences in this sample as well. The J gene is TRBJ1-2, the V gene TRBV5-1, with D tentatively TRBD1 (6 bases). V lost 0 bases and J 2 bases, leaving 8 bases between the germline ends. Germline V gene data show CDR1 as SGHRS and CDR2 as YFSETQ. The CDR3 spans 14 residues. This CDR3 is CASSLATGNYGYTF. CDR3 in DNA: TGCGCCAGCAGCTTGGCCACAGGGAACTATGGCTACACCTTC.

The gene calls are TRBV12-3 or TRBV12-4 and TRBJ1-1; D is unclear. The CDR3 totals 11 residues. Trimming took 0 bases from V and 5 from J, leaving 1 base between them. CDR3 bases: TGTGCCAGCAGTTTAGCGACTGAAGCTTTCTTT. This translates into CASSLATEAFF.